The 10 T cell receptor beta chains in this list originate from one sample, sequenced in a study of prognosis after radiotherapy for stage I lung cancer. CDR3 of TCR beta was amplified from genomic DNA via a two-round multiplex PCR. The first round of PCR was done with primers that matched each TRBV and TRBJ gene. TCRdb called the multiplex PCR reads again in MiXCR, with one record for every CDR3 protein. The data contain about 26,000 distinct CDR3 sequences, approximately 31% of them seen just once; the ten biggest clones take up 30% to 40%. The sample in question was PBMCs, obtained before or after stereotactic body radiation therapy (not recorded which). The receptors originated from a donor of 50 years or more with non-small cell lung cancer.

This chain links TRBV6-2 or TRBV6-3 with TRBJ1-2; 11 positions agree with TRBD1. The junction had 9 bases not matched to a gene; V was cut back by 5 bases and J by 4 bases. The CDR3 has 16 amino acids. Germline V lookup: CDR1 MNHEY, CDR2 SVGEGT. CDR3 nucleotide sequence: TGTGCCAGCAGTGACGCGCCGGACAGGGGGCTCTATGGCTACACCTTC. It translates to CASSDAPDRGLYGYTF.

This clonotype has a count of ten or more. This chain connects TRBV6-1 to TRBJ2-7, with D unresolved. This CDR3 contains 13 residues. Germline V gene lookup returns CDR1 MNHNS and CDR2 SASEGT. With 7 bases removed from V and 1 base from J, the gap between germline ends came to 11 bases. CDR3 in DNA: TGTGCCAGCACCCCGGCGGCTTCCTACGAGCAGTACTTC. Its translation: CASTPAASYEQYF.

The chain recombines TRBV5-1 with TRBJ2-2; no reliable D call. There are 14 residues in the CDR3. Germline V gene lookup returns CDR1 SGHRS and CDR2 YFSETQ. V lost 1 base, J lost 4 bases, and 8 bases lay in between. CDR3: CASSLRVVTGELFF. The CDR3, as DNA: TGCGCCAGCAGCTTGAGAGTGGTCACCGGGGAGCTGTTTTTT.

The sample holds many counts of this clonotype. This chain links TRBV29-1 with TRBJ2-3; the match to TRBD2 covers 11 bases. Looked up from germline, CDR1 is SQVTM and CDR2 is ANQGSEA. Unmatched junction bases numbered 6, after V lost 4 bases and J lost 6 bases. CDR3 length: 14 residues. CDR3 coding DNA: TGCAGCGTTGTGACTAGCGGGACCGGGGATACGCAGTATTTT. Amino acid sequence: CSVVTSGTGDTQYF.

This clonotype was counted at least ten times. This chain joins TRBV27 and TRBJ1-5; D may be TRBD1 (6 bases). The germline V gene encodes CDR1 MNHEY and CDR2 SMNVEV (reference sequence). The CDR3 runs to 13 residues. Trimming left V 5 bases short and J 3 bases short, with 8 bases between. The CDR3, as DNA: TGTGCCAGCAGTCAGGGGAACAATCAGCCCCAGCATTTT. Translating it yields CASSQGNNQPQHF.

This clonotype was recorded many times. The V call is TRBV19, the J call TRBJ2-1, with 8 bases fitting TRBD2. After removal of 5 bases from V and 9 bases from J, the junction contained 9 bases not matched to a gene. Germline assignment: CDR1 LNHDA and CDR2 SQIVND (reference sequence). The CDR3 has 14 amino acids. CDR3 bases: TGTGCCAGTAGTCCTCAGGGACTAGTTGGTGAGCAGTTCTTC. Translated: CASSPQGLVGEQFF.

The rearrangement uses TRBV28 and TRBJ1-4; perhaps TRBD1 as D (5 bases). The CDR3 contains 13 residues. Trimming removed 7 bases from V and 6 bases from J, with 12 bases in between. CDR1 and CDR2 from the germline V gene are MDHEN and SYDVKM. Written as DNA, the CDR3 is TGTGCCAGCATCGGGGACGTAGATGAAAAACTGTTTTTT. Protein sequence: CASIGDVDEKLFF.

This clonotype was seen at least ten times. The chain combines TRBV5-1 with TRBJ2-5; no clear D gene. The germline V gene has CDR1 SGHRS and CDR2 YFSETQ. The CDR3 spans 15 residues. V was clipped by 4 bases and J by 1 base, with 14 bases between them. CDR3 sequence reads: CASSIGIHAQETQYF. The CDR3 coding sequence is TGCGCCAGCAGCATAGGGATCCACGCCCAAGAGACCCAGTACTTC.

Remarks on this clonotype: This sequence is one base from a far larger clone and is likely a read error. This chain links TRBV6-4 with TRBJ1-3; maybe TRBD1 (5 bases). The CDR3 loop spans 17 amino acids. V lost 6 bases, J lost 2 bases, and 20 bases lay in between. CDR1 is MRHNA, CDR2 SNTAGT, per germline. The CDR3 loop is CASRLGSGADPGNTIYF. The CDR3 bases are TGTGCCAGCAGACTCGGGTCCGGGGCGGATCCTGGAAACACCATATATTTT.

This clonotype was observed many times. The V call is TRBV7-6, the J call TRBJ2-1; TRBD2 matches 9 bases. The CDR3 runs 14 residues. Germline V gives CDR1 SGHVS, CDR2 FNYEAQ. Unmatched junction bases numbered 2, after V lost 0 bases and J lost 8 bases. The CDR3 reads CASSLAAGGDEQFF. The CDR3 DNA sequence: TGTGCCAGCAGCTTAGCAGCGGGAGGCGATGAGCAGTTCTTC.